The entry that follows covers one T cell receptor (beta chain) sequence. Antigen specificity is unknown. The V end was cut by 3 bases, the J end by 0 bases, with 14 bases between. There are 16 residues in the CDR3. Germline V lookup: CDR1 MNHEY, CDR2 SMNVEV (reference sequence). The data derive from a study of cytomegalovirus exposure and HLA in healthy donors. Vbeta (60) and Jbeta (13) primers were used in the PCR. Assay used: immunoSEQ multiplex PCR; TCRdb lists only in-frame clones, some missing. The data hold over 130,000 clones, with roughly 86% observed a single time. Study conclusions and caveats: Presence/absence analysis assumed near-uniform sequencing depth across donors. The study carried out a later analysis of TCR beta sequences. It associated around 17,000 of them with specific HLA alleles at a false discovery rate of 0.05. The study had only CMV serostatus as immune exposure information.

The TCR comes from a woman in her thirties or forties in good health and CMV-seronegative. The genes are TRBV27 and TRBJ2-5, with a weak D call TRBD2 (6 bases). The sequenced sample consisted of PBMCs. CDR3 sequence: CASSLGIAAYQETQYF. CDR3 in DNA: TGTGCCAGCAGTTTGGGAATAGCGGCCTACCAAGAGACCCAGTACTTC.